This paragraph covers one TCR beta chain sequence. The antigen it recognizes is unknown. Base qualities are not provided; no much larger clone lies one nucleotide away. This sample is part of a study of T cell changes during pregnancy in multiple sclerosis (dated by TCRdb to the late 2010s). With regard to the full study: Changes in the T cell repertoire over the course of pregnancy were examined in this study in women with multiple sclerosis.

The CDR3 starts with the cysteine, ends with the phenylalanine, and has 15 residues. The retained sequence is limited to the CDR3, 45 bases, with the frame set at the first base. Via the germline V gene, CDR1 is SGHNT and CDR2 YENEEA. The V end gives up 3 bases and the J end 4 bases, leaving 6 bases in the junction not matched to a gene. Libraries were prepared through the immunoSEQ multiplex PCR assay. TCRdb took this table from immuneACCESS and kept in-frame rearrangements with V and J called. Such tables lack part of the clones; where checked against another copy, unresolved V genes explain under half of the gap, and the rest is unexplained. The sample records fewer than 20,000 clones, roughly 84% of which are singletons. The ten most abundant clones make up over 8.5% of the sample.

This clonotype originated in a female donor with multiple sclerosis, enrolled in a pregnancy study. The chain employs TRBV11-3 and TRBJ2-1; the central 7 bases match TRBD2. Specimen: CD8+ T cells from peripheral blood mononuclear cells, collected after pregnancy. The CDR3 sequence is CASSFRKAGYNEQFF. The DNA is TGTGCCAGCAGCTTTCGGAAAGCGGGGTACAATGAGCAGTTCTTC.